A single sample is the source of the 12 T cell receptor beta chains below, sequenced in a study of blood T cell repertoires in COVID-19. The table came from immunoSEQ multiplex PCR; TCRdb's copy has only in-frame clones and leaves some out. Here the sample spans roughly 55,000 clones, more than 70% being singletons. Input material: peripheral blood. Receptor source: a man between 60 and 70 years old with active or convalescent COVID-19.

J is TRBJ2-1 and V is TRBV11-1; D is uncertain. V gave up 4 bases and J gave up 6 bases, with 10 bases separating them. This CDR3 comprises 13 residues. The germline CDR1 and CDR2 sequences are SGHAT and FQDESV (reference sequence). Here the CDR3 DNA reads TGTGCCAGCAGCTCTCGGTCAGGCAATGAGCAGTTCTTC. Its translation: CASSSRSGNEQFF.

The chain combines TRBV24-1 with TRBJ2-5; 10 bases map to TRBD1. Per germline, CDR1 KGHDR and CDR2 SFDVKD. CDR3 length: 16 amino acids. With 4 bases clipped from V and 5 bases from J, the junction kept 9 bases outside the gene matches. CDR3 sequence reads: CATSDPRQGARETQYF. CDR3 in DNA: TGTGCCACCAGTGACCCCCGACAGGGGGCGAGGGAGACCCAGTACTTC.

This chain joins TRBV6-1 and TRBJ1-1; 7 bases line up with TRBD1. This CDR3 spans 14 amino acids. Germline V gives CDR1 MNHNS, CDR2 SASEGT. The ends lost 3 bases at V and 6 bases at J; junction bases unmatched: 7. The CDR3 sequence: CASSEGQTSAEAFF. For the CDR3, the DNA is TGTGCCAGCAGTGAGGGACAGACTTCGGCTGAAGCTTTCTTT.

The count of this clone is one. The chain has TRBV6-5 and TRBJ2-7; no definite D call. Germline V gene data show CDR1 as MNHEY and CDR2 as SVGAGI. This CDR3 contains 14 residues. Trimming shortened V by 4 bases and J by 8 bases, and 18 bases separated the two germline ends. CDR3 protein: CASSSPGDGPKQYF. Written as DNA, the CDR3 is TGTGCCAGCAGTTCCCCCGGCGATGGGCCTAAGCAGTACTTC.

In its sample, this clone was seen a few times. V gene TRBV5-4 combines with J gene TRBJ2-7; a weak D match, TRBD1 (5 bases). The CDR3 loop spans 13 amino acids. The germline CDR1 and CDR2 sequences are SGHNT and YYREEE (reference sequence). Deletions cut 4 bases from V and 7 bases from J, with 15 bases between. Here the CDR3 DNA reads TGTGCCAGCAGCCTCCCAGACAGTAGAGAGCAGTACTTC. Protein product: CASSLPDSREQYF.

V usage is TRBV28 and J usage is TRBJ1-2; D is unclear. The CDR3 runs 11 residues. Trimming pared 8 bases from V and 2 bases from J, leaving 6 bases between. Germline CDR1 reads MDHEN; CDR2 reads SYDVKM. Here the CDR3 reads CASESNYGYTF. The CDR3 DNA follows: TGTGCCAGCGAGTCCAACTATGGCTACACCTTC.

This chain uses TRBV4-1 with TRBJ1-2; D unresolved. Germline CDR1 reads MGHRA; CDR2 reads YSYEKL. The CDR3 runs to 16 residues. V gave up 5 bases and J gave up 4 bases, with 20 bases separating them. The CDR3 here is CASSVILGGRFYGYTF. For the CDR3, the DNA is TGCGCCAGCAGCGTTATCCTGGGAGGCAGATTCTATGGCTACACCTTC.

The CDR3 region has the DNA TGTGCCAGCTCACCACGCCCAGGGCGTGAAAGCACTGAAGCTTTCTTT. Translation gives CASSPRPGRESTEAFF. The chain combines TRBV18 with TRBJ1-1, with D perhaps matching TRBD1 (5 bases). Germline CDR1 reads KGHSH; CDR2 reads LQKENI. The CDR3 sequence is 16 residues long. V shed 1 base and J shed 4 bases, with 16 bases lying between them.

The rearrangement joins TRBV28 to TRBJ1-6; TRBD1 is a possible D gene (5 bases). The ends were cut back, 6 bases at V and 6 bases at J, with 12 bases in the middle. The CDR3 consists of 14 residues. CDR1 is MDHEN, CDR2 SYDVKM, per germline. The CDR3 spells CASSRDSLNSPLHF. CDR3 nucleotide sequence: TGTGCCAGCAGCCGAGACAGCCTTAATTCACCCCTCCACTTT.

This clone was observed a single time. J is TRBJ2-3 and V is TRBV18; D may be TRBD1 (6 bases). CDR1 and CDR2 from the germline V gene are KGHSH and LQKENI. Between the trimmed V and J ends, which lost 0 bases and 3 bases, there was a span of 13 bases. The CDR3 runs 16 residues. Written as DNA, the CDR3 is TGTGCCAGCTCACCACCGGGGACAAGTATGACAGATACGCAGTATTTT. It specifies CASSPPGTSMTDTQYF. Together with reference TRBV18 and TRBJ2-3, the CDR3 gives the full variable domain: NAGVMQNPRHLVRRRGQEARLRCSPMKGHSHVYWYRQLPEEGLKFMVYLQKENIIDESGMPKERFSAEFPKEGPSILRIQQVVRGDSAAYFCASSPPGTSMTDTQYFGPGTRLTVL.

This clone was seen more than once but under ten times. CDR3 nucleotides: TGCAGCCCCGGGGGGACAGGGCACTCCTACGAGCAGTACTTC. As protein: CSPGGTGHSYEQYF. The genes are TRBV29-1 and TRBJ2-7, with 9 bases aligning to TRBD1. With V trimmed by 8 bases and J by 0 bases, 8 bases remained unmatched. The CDR3 runs to 14 residues. Germline CDR1 is SQVTM and CDR2 is ANQGSEA.

The rearrangement joins TRBV3-1 (or the pseudogene TRBV3-2) to TRBJ2-5; D is unclear. The CDR3 covers 14 residues. V lost 0 bases and J lost 5, with 10 bases in between. Looked up from germline, CDR1 is LGHDT and CDR2 is YNNKEL (reference sequence). In DNA, the CDR3 is TGTGCCAGCAGCCAAGATCGAGCACTGGAGACCCAGTACTTC. Translated: CASSQDRALETQYF.